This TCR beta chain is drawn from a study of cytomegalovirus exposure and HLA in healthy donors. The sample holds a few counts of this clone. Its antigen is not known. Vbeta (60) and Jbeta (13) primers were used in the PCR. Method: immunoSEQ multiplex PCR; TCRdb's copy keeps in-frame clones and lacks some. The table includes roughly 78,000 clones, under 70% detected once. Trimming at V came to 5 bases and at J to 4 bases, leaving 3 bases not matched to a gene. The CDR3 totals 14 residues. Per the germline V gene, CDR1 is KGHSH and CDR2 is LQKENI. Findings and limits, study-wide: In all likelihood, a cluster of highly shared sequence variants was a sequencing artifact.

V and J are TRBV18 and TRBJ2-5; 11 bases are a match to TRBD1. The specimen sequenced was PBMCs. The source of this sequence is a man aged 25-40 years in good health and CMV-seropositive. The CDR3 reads CASSTGTGGETQYF. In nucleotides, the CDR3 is TGTGCCAGCTCAACTGGGACAGGGGGAGAGACCCAGTACTTC.